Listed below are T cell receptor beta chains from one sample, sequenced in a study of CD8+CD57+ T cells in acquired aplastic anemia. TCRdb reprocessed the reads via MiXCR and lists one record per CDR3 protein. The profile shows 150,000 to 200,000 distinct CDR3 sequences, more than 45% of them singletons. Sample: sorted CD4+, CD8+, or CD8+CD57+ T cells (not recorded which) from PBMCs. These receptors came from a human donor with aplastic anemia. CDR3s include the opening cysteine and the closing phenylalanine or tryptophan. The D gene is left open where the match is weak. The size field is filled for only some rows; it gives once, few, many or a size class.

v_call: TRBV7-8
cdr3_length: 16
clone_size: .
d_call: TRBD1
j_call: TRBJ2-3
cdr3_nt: TGTGCCAGCAGCCCCTGGCCACAGGGGGGCACAGATACGCAGTATTTT
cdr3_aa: CASSPWPQGGTDTQYF

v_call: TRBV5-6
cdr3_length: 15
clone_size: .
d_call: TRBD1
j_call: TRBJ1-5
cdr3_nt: TGTGCCAGCAGCTGGACAGGAAGAGGCAATCAGCCCCAGCATTTT
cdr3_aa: CASSWTGRGNQPQHF

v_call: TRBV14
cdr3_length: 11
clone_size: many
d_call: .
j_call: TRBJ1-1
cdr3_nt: TGTGCCAGCGGGCGGACCAGTGAAGCTTTCTTT
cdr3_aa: CASGRTSEAFF

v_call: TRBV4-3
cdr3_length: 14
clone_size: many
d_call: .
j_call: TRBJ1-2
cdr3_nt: TGCGCCAGCAGCCAAGCTAAGGGTTTCTATGGCTACACCTTC
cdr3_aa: CASSQAKGFYGYTF

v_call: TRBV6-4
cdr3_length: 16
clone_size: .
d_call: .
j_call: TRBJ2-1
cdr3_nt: TGTGCCAGCAGTGACTCTGTGGGGGCCACGTACAATGAGCAGTTCTTC
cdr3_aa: CASSDSVGATYNEQFF

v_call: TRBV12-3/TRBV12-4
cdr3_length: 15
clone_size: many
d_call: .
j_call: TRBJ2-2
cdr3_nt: TGTGCCAGCAACAGGGACGGCCTGGGCACCGGGGAGCTGTTTTTT
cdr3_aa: CASNRDGLGTGELFF

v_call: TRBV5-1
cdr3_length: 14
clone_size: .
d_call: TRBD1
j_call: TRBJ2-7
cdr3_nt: TGCGCCAGCAGCTTGGAAGGGGGCGAGGACGAGCAGTACTTC
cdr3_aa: CASSLEGGEDEQYF

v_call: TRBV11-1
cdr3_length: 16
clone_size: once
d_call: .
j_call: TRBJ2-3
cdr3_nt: TGTGCCAGCAGCCCCGCCACCAGCGTAGCTCTGGATACGCAGTATTTT
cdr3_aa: CASSPATSVALDTQYF

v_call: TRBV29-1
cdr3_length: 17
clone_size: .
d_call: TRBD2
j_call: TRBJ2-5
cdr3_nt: TGCAGCGTTGAAAGGCTCCCCTCTGGCGGGGGTCAGGAGACCCAGTACTTC
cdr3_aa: CSVERLPSGGGQETQYF

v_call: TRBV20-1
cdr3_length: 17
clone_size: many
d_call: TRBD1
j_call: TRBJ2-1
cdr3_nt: TGCAGTGCTAGACCTGGGACAGGGGGTTCGATCGACAATGAGCAGTTCTTC
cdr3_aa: CSARPGTGGSIDNEQFF

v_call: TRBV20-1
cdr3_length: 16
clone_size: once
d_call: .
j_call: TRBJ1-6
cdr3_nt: TGCAGTGCTACCGATATACCGAGGGGCATTGGCTCACCCCTCCACTTT
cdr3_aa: CSATDIPRGIGSPLHF

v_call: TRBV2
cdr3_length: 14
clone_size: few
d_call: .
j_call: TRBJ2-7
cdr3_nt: TGTGCCAGCAGTTCCTATCCAAAAGGGGTAGAGCAGTACTTC
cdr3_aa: CASSSYPKGVEQYF

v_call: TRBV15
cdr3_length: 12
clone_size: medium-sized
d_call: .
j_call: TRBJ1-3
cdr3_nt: TGTGCCACCAGCAGAGACCAAAACACCATATATTTT
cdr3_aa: CATSRDQNTIYF

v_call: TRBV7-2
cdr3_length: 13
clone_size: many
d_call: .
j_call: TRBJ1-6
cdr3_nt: TGTGCCAGCAGCTTAGGAGCTAATTCACCCCTCCACTTT
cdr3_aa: CASSLGANSPLHF

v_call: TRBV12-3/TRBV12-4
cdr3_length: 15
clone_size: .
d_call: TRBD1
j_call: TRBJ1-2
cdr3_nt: TGTGCCAGCAGTCGGACAGGGGACACTAACTATGGCTACACCTTC
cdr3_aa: CASSRTGDTNYGYTF

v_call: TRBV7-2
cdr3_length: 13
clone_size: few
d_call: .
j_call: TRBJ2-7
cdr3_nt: TGTGCCAGCAGCTTCTCGGAGGGATACGAGCAGTACTTC
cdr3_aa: CASSFSEGYEQYF

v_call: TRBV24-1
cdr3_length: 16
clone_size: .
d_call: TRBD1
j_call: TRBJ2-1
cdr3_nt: TGTGCCACCAGTGGCTCCGGGACAGGGGCCCGAAATGAGCAGTTCTTC
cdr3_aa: CATSGSGTGARNEQFF

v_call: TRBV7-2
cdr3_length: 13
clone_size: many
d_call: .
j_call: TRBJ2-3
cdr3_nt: TGTGCCAGCAGCCGAACGGGGCTGAATACGCAGTATTTT
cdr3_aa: CASSRTGLNTQYF

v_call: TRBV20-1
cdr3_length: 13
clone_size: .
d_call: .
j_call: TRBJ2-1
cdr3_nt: TGCAGTGCTAGGACGACAGCGGGCAATGGGCAGTTCTTC
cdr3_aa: CSARTTAGNGQFF

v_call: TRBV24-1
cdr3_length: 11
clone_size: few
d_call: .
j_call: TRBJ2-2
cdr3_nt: TGTGCCACCAGTTGGACCGGGGAGCTGTTTTTT
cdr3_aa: CATSWTGELFF

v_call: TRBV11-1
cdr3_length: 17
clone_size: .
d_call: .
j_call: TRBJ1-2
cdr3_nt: TGTGCCAGCAGCCCCAGGAGCCGCGCTCAAGCTAACTATGGCTACACCTTC
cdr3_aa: CASSPRSRAQANYGYTF

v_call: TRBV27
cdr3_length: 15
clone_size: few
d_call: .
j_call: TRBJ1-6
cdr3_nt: TGTGCCAGCAGTTTAGGCGGGGGATTTGACTCACCCCTCCACTTT
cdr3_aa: CASSLGGGFDSPLHF

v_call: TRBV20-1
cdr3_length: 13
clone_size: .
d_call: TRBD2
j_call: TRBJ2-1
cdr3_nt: TGCAGTGCAGAGCGGGGGGGAATGAATGAGCAGTTCTTC
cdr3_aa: CSAERGGMNEQFF

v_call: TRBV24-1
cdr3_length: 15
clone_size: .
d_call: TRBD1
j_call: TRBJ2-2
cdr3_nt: TGTGCCACCAGTGAGGACAGGGGATTCACCGGGGAGCTGTTTTTT
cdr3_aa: CATSEDRGFTGELFF

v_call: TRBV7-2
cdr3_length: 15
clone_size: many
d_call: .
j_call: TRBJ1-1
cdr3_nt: TGTGCCAGCAGCTCCCAGGGAGGGGCGCGCACTGAAGCTTTCTTT
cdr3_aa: CASSSQGGARTEAFF

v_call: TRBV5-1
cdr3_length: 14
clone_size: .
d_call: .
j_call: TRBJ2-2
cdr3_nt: TGCGCCAGCCGGATCGAAGCATCCACCGGGGAGCTGTTTTTT
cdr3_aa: CASRIEASTGELFF

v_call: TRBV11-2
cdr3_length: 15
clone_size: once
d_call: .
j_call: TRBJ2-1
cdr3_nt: TGTGCCAGCAGCTTAGAGGGCAGGGGCTACAATGAGCAGTTCTTC
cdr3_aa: CASSLEGRGYNEQFF

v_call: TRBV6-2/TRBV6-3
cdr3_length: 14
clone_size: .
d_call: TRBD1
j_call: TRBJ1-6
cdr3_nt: TGTGCCAGCAGCAGGGACAGTCCCGATTCACCCCTCCACTTT
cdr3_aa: CASSRDSPDSPLHF

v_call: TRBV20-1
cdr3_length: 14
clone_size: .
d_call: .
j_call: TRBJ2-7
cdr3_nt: TGCAGTGTCCAACCAAGCGGGTACTCCTACGAGCAGTACTTC
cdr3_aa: CSVQPSGYSYEQYF

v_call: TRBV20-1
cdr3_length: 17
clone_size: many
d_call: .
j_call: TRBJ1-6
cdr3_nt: TGCAGTGCTAGAAAAGTGGTTTCCGGACCCTATAATTCACCCCTCCACTTT
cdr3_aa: CSARKVVSGPYNSPLHF

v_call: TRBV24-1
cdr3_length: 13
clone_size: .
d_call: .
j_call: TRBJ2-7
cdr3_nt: TGTGCCACCAGCCCCCTTGGACTCTACGAGCAGTACTTC
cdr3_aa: CATSPLGLYEQYF

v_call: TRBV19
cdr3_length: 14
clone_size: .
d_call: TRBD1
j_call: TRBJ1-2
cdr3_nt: TGTGCCAGTAGTGAAGACAGGGAAGACTATGGCTACACCTTC
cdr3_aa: CASSEDREDYGYTF

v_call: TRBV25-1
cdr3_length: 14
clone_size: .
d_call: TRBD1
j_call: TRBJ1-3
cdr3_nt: TGTGCCAGCAGTAAGACAGGGGCGGGAAACACCATATATTTT
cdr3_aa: CASSKTGAGNTIYF

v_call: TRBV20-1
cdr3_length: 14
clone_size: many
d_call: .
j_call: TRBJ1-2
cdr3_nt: TGCAGTGCTAGAGATCCCAAAAGCGGGGCTGGCTACACCTTC
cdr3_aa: CSARDPKSGAGYTF

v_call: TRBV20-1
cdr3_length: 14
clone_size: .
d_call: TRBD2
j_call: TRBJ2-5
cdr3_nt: TGCAGTGCTAGAATCGGCGGGGGGCAAGAGACCCAGTACTTC
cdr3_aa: CSARIGGGQETQYF

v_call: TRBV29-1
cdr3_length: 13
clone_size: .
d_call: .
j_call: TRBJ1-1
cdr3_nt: TGCAGCGTTTTGGGAGGCAGGAACACTGAAGCTTTCTTT
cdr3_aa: CSVLGGRNTEAFF

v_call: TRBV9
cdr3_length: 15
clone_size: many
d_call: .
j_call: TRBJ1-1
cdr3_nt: TGTGCCAGCAGCGCGGGCACAGCTGGGTCAGCTGAAGCTTTCTTT
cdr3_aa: CASSAGTAGSAEAFF

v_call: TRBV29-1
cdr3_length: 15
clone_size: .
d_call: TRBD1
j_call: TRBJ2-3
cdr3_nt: TGCAGCGTGGCTGGGACAGGGGCAAGCACAGATACGCAGTATTTT
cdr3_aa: CSVAGTGASTDTQYF

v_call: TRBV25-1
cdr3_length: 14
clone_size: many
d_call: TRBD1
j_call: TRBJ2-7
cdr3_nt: TGTGCCAGCAGTGGGGGGACAGGACCCTACGAGCAGTACTTC
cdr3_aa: CASSGGTGPYEQYF

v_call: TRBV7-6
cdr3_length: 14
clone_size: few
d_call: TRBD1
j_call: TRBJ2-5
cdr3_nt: TGTGCCAGCAGCCCGCAGGGGGTGGAGGCGACCCAGTACTTC
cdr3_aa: CASSPQGVEATQYF

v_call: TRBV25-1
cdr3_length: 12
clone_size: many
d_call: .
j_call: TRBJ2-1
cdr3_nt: TGTGCCAGCAGTGAATTGGGCAATGAGCAGTTCTTC
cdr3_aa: CASSELGNEQFF

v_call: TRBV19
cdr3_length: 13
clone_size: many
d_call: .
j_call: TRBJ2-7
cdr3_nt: TGTGCCAGTAGTGTGGCAGTTTCCTACGAGCAGTACTTC
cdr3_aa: CASSVAVSYEQYF

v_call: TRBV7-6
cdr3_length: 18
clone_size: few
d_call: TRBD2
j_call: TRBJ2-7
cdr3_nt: TGTGCCAGCAGCGACCCGGTAAACGGGAGGTCTCTCTCCTACGAGCAGTACTTC
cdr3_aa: CASSDPVNGRSLSYEQYF

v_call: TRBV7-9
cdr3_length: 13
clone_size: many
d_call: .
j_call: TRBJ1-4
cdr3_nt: TGTGCCGGGGGCCCAGACGGTAATGAAAAACTGTTTTTT
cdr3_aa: CAGGPDGNEKLFF

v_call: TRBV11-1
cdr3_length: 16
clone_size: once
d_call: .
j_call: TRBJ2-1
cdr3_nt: TGTGCCAGCAGCACCCGTCAAGAAAACTCCTACAATGAGCAGTTCTTC
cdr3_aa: CASSTRQENSYNEQFF

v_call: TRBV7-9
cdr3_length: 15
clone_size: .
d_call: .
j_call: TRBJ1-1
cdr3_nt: TGTGCCAGCAGCCATAGGGGGGGATGGGACACTGAAGCTTTCTTT
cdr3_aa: CASSHRGGWDTEAFF

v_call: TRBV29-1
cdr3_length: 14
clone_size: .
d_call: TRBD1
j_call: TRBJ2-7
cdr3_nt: TGCAGCGTTGCTAAGGGACAGGGAGGCCTCGAGCAGTACTTC
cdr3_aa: CSVAKGQGGLEQYF

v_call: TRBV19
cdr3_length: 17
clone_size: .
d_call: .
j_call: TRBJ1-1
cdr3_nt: TGTGCCAGTACTCATACCCGGACACAGTTCATGAACACTGAAGCTTTCTTT
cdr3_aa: CASTHTRTQFMNTEAFF